The T cell receptor beta chain described here comes from a study of T cells in localized non-small cell lung cancer. Here immunoSEQ multiplex PCR was the method, and the copy in TCRdb shows in-frame clones only, minus some. The sample lists tens of thousands of clones, 75% to 90% occurring once. This CDR3 contains 13 residues. The V end lost 7 bases, the J end lost 4 bases, and 15 bases lay between the germline ends. The germline V gene has CDR1 SGHRS and CDR2 YFSETQ. Sample: peripheral blood mononuclear cells, taken before any cancer treatment. The chain uses TRBV5-1 and TRBJ2-7; D is undetermined. This TCR came from a male donor at least 60 years old with stage II lung adenocarcinoma. This CDR3 is CASGSTSSYEQYF. The CDR3 DNA is TGCGCCAGCGGCTCGACCAGCTCTTACGAGCAGTACTTC.